A selection of T cell receptor beta chains follows, all from one sample in a study of cytomegalovirus exposure and HLA in healthy donors. Profiled with immunoSEQ multiplex PCR; TCRdb holds only in-frame clones, not every one. Here the sample spans more than 85,000 clones, roughly four fifths being singletons. Sequencing was carried out using PBMCs. The source is a man aged 35 to 55 in good health and CMV-seronegative. CDR3s include the opening cysteine and the closing phenylalanine or tryptophan. A D gene is named only where the DNA matches it firmly. Expanded clones get a size class; other rows say once, few or many, or leave the size out.

TRBV7-2	15	-	TRBJ1-1	-	CASSLGYRANTEAFF	TGTGCCAGCAGCTTAGGGTACAGGGCGAACACTGAAGCTTTCTTT
TRBV5-4	15	-	TRBJ1-3	-	CASSAGIFSGNTIYF	TGTGCCAGCAGCGCAGGAATCTTCTCTGGAAACACCATATATTTT
TRBV18	15	TRBD1	TRBJ2-7	-	CASSPPGQGAYEQYF	TGTGCCAGCTCACCACCGGGACAGGGGGCCTACGAGCAGTACTTC
TRBV28	16	TRBD1	TRBJ2-5	-	CASSPSDRGPSETQYF	TGTGCCAGCAGCCCATCGGACAGGGGGCCGTCAGAGACCCAGTACTTC
TRBV5-1	13	-	TRBJ1-2	-	CASSLDGNYGYTF	TGCGCCAGCAGCTTAGACGGGAACTATGGCTACACCTTC
TRBV6-5	14	-	TRBJ2-7	once	CASSYAGGSYEQYF	TGTGCCAGCAGTTACGCGGGCGGTTCCTACGAGCAGTACTTC
TRBV7-9	14	TRBD2	TRBJ2-1	-	CASSPRTSGNEQFF	TGTGCCAGCAGCCCCCGGACTAGCGGGAATGAGCAGTTCTTC
TRBV5-1	19	TRBD2	TRBJ2-1	-	CASSSGLAGGPSSYNEQFF	TGCGCCAGCAGCTCCGGACTAGCGGGGGGTCCGAGCTCCTACAATGAGCAGTTCTTC
TRBV7-2	13	-	TRBJ1-1	-	CASSRTYLDEAFF	TGTGCCAGCAGCCGGACATACCTCGATGAAGCTTTCTTT
TRBV4-2	16	TRBD1	TRBJ2-4	-	CASSQNNRGLGNIQYF	TGTGCCAGCAGCCAAAATAACAGGGGTCTGGGAAACATTCAGTACTTC
TRBV28	18	TRBD1	TRBJ2-6	-	CASSITLGQGAGANVLTF	TGTGCCAGCAGTATTACGCTGGGACAGGGCGCCGGGGCCAACGTCCTGACTTTC
TRBV28	15	TRBD1	TRBJ1-6	-	CASSAPGTGDSPLHF	TGTGCCAGCAGCGCCCCTGGGACAGGGGATTCACCCCTCCACTTT
TRBV6-5	14	-	TRBJ1-5	-	CASRESGSNQPQHF	TGTGCCAGCAGGGAGTCAGGGAGCAATCAGCCCCAGCATTTT
TRBV10-3	16	-	TRBJ1-6	-	CASRAQGGAYNSPLHF	TGTGCCAGTCGAGCCCAGGGAGGTGCTTATAATTCACCCCTCCACTTT
TRBV19	15	-	TRBJ1-2	-	CASTPHRGTYYGYTF	TGTGCCAGTACCCCTCATCGGGGGACGTACTATGGCTACACCTTC
TRBV5-4	19	-	TRBJ1-1	few	CASSLDSPGPVKMNTEAFF	TGTGCCAGCAGCTTGGACAGCCCTGGGCCAGTGAAAATGAACACTGAAGCTTTCTTT
TRBV5-4	15	-	TRBJ1-3	-	CASSLHPTDGNTIYF	TGTGCCAGCAGCCTCCACCCGACAGATGGAAACACCATATATTTT
TRBV27	16	TRBD1	TRBJ2-5	-	CASSLSGQGAEKTQYF	TGTGCCAGCAGTTTATCCGGGCAGGGGGCAGAGAAGACCCAGTACTTC
TRBV11-2	13	-	TRBJ1-5	-	CASSLDEKSKSLF	TGTGCCAGCAGCTTAGATGAGAAGTCTAAAAGTCTTTTT
TRBV7-3	14	TRBD2	TRBJ2-7	-	CASSPSGGGYEQYF	TGTGCCAGCAGCCCCAGCGGGGGGGGGTACGAGCAGTACTTC
TRBV7-2	12	-	TRBJ1-2	-	CASSLQAGGYTF	TGTGCCAGCAGCTTACAAGCAGGAGGCTACACCTTC
TRBV7-8	15	-	TRBJ1-5	-	CASSPYRVSNQPQHF	TGTGCCAGCAGCCCCTACAGGGTTAGCAATCAGCCCCAGCATTTT
TRBV6-5	15	TRBD1	TRBJ2-2	-	CASSSPGQGPGELFF	TGTGCCAGCAGTTCCCCGGGACAGGGTCCCGGGGAGCTGTTTTTT
TRBV4-3	14	TRBD1	TRBJ2-7	-	CASSKGTGLYEQYF	TGCGCCAGCAGCAAAGGGACAGGACTCTACGAGCAGTACTTC
TRBV6-5	14	-	TRBJ1-1	-	CASSRVRLDTEAFF	TGTGCCAGCAGCAGGGTACGGTTGGACACTGAAGCTTTCTTT
TRBV7-9	16	TRBD1	TRBJ2-3	once	CASSLQQGAGLDTQYF	TGTGCCAGCAGCTTACAGCAGGGGGCAGGGTTAGATACGCAGTATTTT
TRBV6-5	14	-	TRBJ1-2	-	CASSETGIRYGYTF	TGTGCCAGCAGTGAAACAGGAATCCGCTATGGCTACACCTTC
TRBV4-3	15	-	TRBJ1-4	-	CASSPLSTTNEKLFF	TGCGCCAGCAGCCCTCTCAGTACAACTAATGAAAAACTGTTTTTT
TRBV5-1	14	-	TRBJ2-1	few	CASSQGQNYNEQFF	TGCGCCAGCAGCCAAGGACAGAACTACAATGAGCAGTTCTTC
TRBV5-1	17	TRBD1	TRBJ2-2	-	CASSDDRGTINTGELFF	TGCGCCAGCAGCGACGACAGGGGAACCATTAACACCGGGGAGCTGTTTTTT
TRBV10-1	16	-	TRBJ2-7	-	CASSESSGAKSYEQYF	TGCGCCAGCAGTGAGTCGTCAGGGGCGAAATCCTACGAGCAGTACTTC
TRBV4-1	16	-	TRBJ2-3	-	CASSQDRDLGTDTQYF	TGCGCCAGCAGCCAAGATAGAGACCTAGGCACAGATACGCAGTATTTT
TRBV14	16	-	TRBJ2-7	-	CASSQDVGGAGHEQYF	TGTGCCAGCAGCCAAGATGTGGGGGGGGCTGGCCACGAGCAGTACTTC
TRBV11-2	14	TRBD1	TRBJ1-4	-	CASSSGQGREKLFF	TGTGCCAGCAGCTCCGGACAGGGGCGGGAAAAACTGTTTTTT
TRBV7-7	13	-	TRBJ1-3	once	CASSQGPGNTIYF	TGTGCTAGCAGCCAGGGTCCTGGAAACACCATATATTTT
TRBV5-8	15	-	TRBJ1-5	-	CASSPWEGRNQPQHF	TGTGCCAGCAGCCCCTGGGAGGGTCGCAATCAGCCCCAGCATTTT
TRBV28	11	-	TRBJ1-2	-	CASSGQYGYTF	TGTGCCAGCAGTGGACAGTATGGCTACACCTTC
TRBV30	14	TRBD1	TRBJ2-7	-	CAWSSGQFPYEQYF	TGTGCCTGGAGTTCGGGACAGTTTCCCTACGAGCAGTACTTC
TRBV5-4	15	TRBD1	TRBJ2-2	once	CASVRGQGVTGELFF	TGTGCCAGCGTACGGGGACAGGGAGTTACCGGGGAGCTGTTTTTT
TRBV15	14	TRBD1	TRBJ1-4	-	CATSRDRGNEKLFF	TGTGCCACCAGCAGAGACAGGGGGAATGAAAAACTGTTTTTT
TRBV4-3	16	-	TRBJ2-2	few	CASSQDTTANTGELFF	TGCGCCAGCAGCCAAGATACTACGGCGAACACCGGGGAGCTGTTTTTT
TRBV4-2	15	TRBD1	TRBJ2-7	once	CASSPTGTGRYEQYF	TGTGCCAGCAGCCCAACCGGGACAGGGCGATACGAGCAGTACTTC
TRBV27	14	-	TRBJ2-5	-	CASGSGSGLETQYF	TGTGCCAGCGGCTCTGGCTCAGGGTTGGAGACCCAGTACTTC
TRBV18	17	TRBD1	TRBJ1-5	-	CASSPTQGEGAGQPQHF	TGTGCCAGCTCACCAACACAGGGGGAGGGGGCAGGACAGCCCCAGCATTTT
TRBV1	16	-	TRBJ1-4	-	CTSSHPGTGLLGKLFF	TGCACCAGCAGCCATCCCGGGACAGGTCTGTTAGGAAAACTGTTTTTT
TRBV7-9	15	-	TRBJ2-5	-	CASSLVGGLQETQYF	TGTGCCAGCAGCTTAGTGGGTGGGCTCCAAGAGACCCAGTACTTC